Each of the 9 T cell receptor beta chains below was sequenced from the same sample in a study of tumor-infiltrating lymphocytes in oesophageal squamous cell carcinoma. TCRdb ran MiXCR on the PCR reads and lists one entry per CDR3 protein. The profile shows 15,000 to 18,000 distinct CDR3 sequences, roughly half of them singletons. Sequenced material: esophageal tumor tissue. These receptors came from a female donor with esophageal squamous cell carcinoma.

The chain combines TRBV4-2 with TRBJ1-2; no firm D call. The CDR3 loop spans 14 amino acids. The ends were cut back, 0 bases at V and 1 base at J, with 6 bases in the middle. CDR1 LGHNA and CDR2 YNFKEQ come from the germline V gene. CDR3 loop: CASSQEEGNYGYTF. CDR3 nucleotides: TGTGCCAGCAGCCAAGAGGAGGGTAACTATGGCTACACCTTC.

The chain recombines TRBV7-6 with TRBJ2-3; weak D call: TRBD2 (5 bases). TRBJ2-5 explains the end of the DNA better; the J call may be wrong. The germline CDR1 and CDR2 sequences are SGHVS and FNYEAQ. The CDR3 length is 17 residues. This CDR3 reads CASSLVGPSPGQETQYF. In DNA form, the CDR3 reads TGTGCCAGCAGCTTAGTTGGTCCTAGCCCAGGCCAAGAGACCCAGTACTTC.

A remark on this clonotype: The CDR3 end shows no conserved phenylalanine or tryptophan, and so a read error is likely. The DNA is left out, because the CDR3 cannot be placed on it with certainty; the CDR3 is given as TCRdb lists it. The chain links TRBV7-2 to TRBJ2-1; TRBD1 was called by the table and not checked on the DNA. Germline V gives CDR1 SGHTA, CDR2 FQGNSA. Termini included, the CDR3 measures 13 amino acids. CDR3 residues: CASSSISTGSLER.

The chain combines TRBV7-8 with TRBJ2-5; 10 positions match TRBD1. The J call is uncertain, as TRBJ2-7 better fits the DNA end. Germline assignment: CDR1 SGHVS and CDR2 FQNEAQ. CDR3 length equals 15 residues. CDR3 amino acids: CASSQLGDRGYEQYF. The CDR3 region has the DNA TGTGCCAGCAGCCAACTCGGGGACAGGGGTTACGAGCAGTACTTC.

V gene TRBV7-6 combines with J gene TRBJ2-7; possibly TRBD1 or TRBD2 for D (5 bases each). CDR1 and CDR2 (germline): SGHVS, FNYEAQ. This CDR3 is built from 19 residues. Trimming left V 6 bases short and J 7 bases short, with 34 bases between. The CDR3 DNA reads TGTGCCAGCAGTCAAAGCGACGGACTGGCCACGGTAGGACAATTTGAGCAGTACTTC. This gives the protein CASSQSDGLATVGQFEQYF.

This clonotype was picked up a small number of times. V is TRBV9 and J is TRBJ2-7; D is perhaps TRBD1 (5 bases). V gave up 0 bases and J gave up 3 bases, with 13 bases separating them. Per the germline V gene, CDR1 is SGDLS and CDR2 is YYNGEE. The CDR3 runs to 15 residues. DNA of the CDR3: TGTGCCAGCAGCGTAGCGGACAACTCCTACTACGAGCAGTACTTC. This sequence encodes CASSVADNSYYEQYF.

The chain combines TRBV7-6 with TRBJ2-5; 8 bases agree with TRBD2. The tail of the sequence fits TRBJ2-7 better, so the J call may be wrong. The CDR3 spans 14 residues. Germline V gene lookup returns CDR1 SGHVS and CDR2 FNYEAQ. CDR3 amino acids: CASSLNFGTSEQYF. The CDR3 nucleotides read TGTGCCAGCAGCTTAAACTTCGGGACTAGCGAGCAGTACTTC.

This clonotype was seen repeatedly, ten times or more. Being one base from a much bigger clone, this may be a read error. The chain has TRBV12-3 or TRBV12-4 and TRBJ2-5, with a weak D call TRBD2 (5 bases). The CDR3 is 13 amino acids. The germline V and J ends were trimmed by 4 bases and 11 bases, with 17 bases remaining between them. CDR3 nucleotides: TGTGCCAGCAGTTCCCATCTAGAGGGTGAGCAGTACTTC. Its translation: CASSSHLEGEQYF.

Many counts were recorded for this clonotype. The junction shows a germline mismatch at one end, possibly a read error. The chain joins TRBV7-2 to TRBJ2-5; TRBD2 matches at 7 bases. The assigned J gene may be wrong: the sequence end matches TRBJ2-7 better. This CDR3 region has 14 residues. CDR1 is SGHTA and CDR2 is FQGNSA in the germline V gene. CDR3 residues: CASTLAAGANEQYF. The DNA for the CDR3 is TGTGCCAGCACCTTAGCGGCGGGAGCGAACGAGCAGTACTTC.